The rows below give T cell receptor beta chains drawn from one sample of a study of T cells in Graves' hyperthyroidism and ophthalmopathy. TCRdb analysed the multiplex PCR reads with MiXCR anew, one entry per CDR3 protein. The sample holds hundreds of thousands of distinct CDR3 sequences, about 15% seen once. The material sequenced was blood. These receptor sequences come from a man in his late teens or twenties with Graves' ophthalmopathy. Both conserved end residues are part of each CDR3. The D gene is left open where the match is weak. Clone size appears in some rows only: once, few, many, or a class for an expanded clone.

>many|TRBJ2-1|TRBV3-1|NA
CASSQGRETYNEQFF
TGTGCCAGCAGCCAAGGGCGGGAAACCTACAATGAGCAGTTCTTC
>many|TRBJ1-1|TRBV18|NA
CASSPGVLNTEAFF
TGTGCCAGCTCACCGGGCGTCTTGAACACTGAAGCTTTCTTT
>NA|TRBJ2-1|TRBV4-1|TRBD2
CASSQKGLAGHNEQFF
TGCGCCAGCAGCCAAAAGGGACTAGCGGGGCACAATGAGCAGTTCTTC
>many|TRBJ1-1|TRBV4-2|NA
CASSQVAANTEAFF
TGTGCCAGCAGCCAAGTCGCCGCAAACACTGAAGCTTTCTTT
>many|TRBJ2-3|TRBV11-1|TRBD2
CASRTSYTDTQYF
TGTGCCAGCAGGACTAGCTACACAGATACGCAGTATTTT
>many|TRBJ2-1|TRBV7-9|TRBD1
CASSLQGAVNEQFF
TGTGCCAGCAGCTTACAGGGGGCTGTCAATGAGCAGTTCTTC
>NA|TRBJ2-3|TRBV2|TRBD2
CGTSGRALTDTQYF
TGTGGGACTAGCGGGAGGGCCCTCACAGATACGCAGTATTTT
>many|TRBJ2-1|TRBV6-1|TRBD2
CASIRGGNNEQFF
TGTGCCAGCATACGGGGGGGTAACAATGAGCAGTTCTTC
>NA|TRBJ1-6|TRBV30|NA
CAWTIGQDNSPLHF
TGTGCCTGGACGATAGGCCAGGATAATTCACCCCTCCACTTT
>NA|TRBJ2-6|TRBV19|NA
CASSMSDSGANVLTF
TGTGCCAGTAGTATGTCCGACTCTGGGGCCAACGTCCTGACTTTC
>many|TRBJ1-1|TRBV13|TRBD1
CASSLRDRSPEAFF
TGTGCCAGCAGCCTCCGGGACAGGTCCCCTGAAGCTTTCTTT
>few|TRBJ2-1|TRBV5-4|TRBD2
CASSLFSGSTEQFF
TGTGCCAGCAGCTTGTTTAGCGGGAGTACTGAGCAGTTCTTC
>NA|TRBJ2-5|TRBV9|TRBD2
CASSVRAGGQETQYF
TGTGCCAGCAGCGTGCGAGCGGGAGGTCAAGAGACCCAGTACTTC
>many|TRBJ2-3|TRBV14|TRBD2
CASSYGWAGEGTDTQYF
TGTGCCAGCAGCTACGGCTGGGCGGGAGAAGGCACAGATACGCAGTATTTT
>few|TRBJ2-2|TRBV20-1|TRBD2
CSAREGTNGELFF
TGCAGTGCTAGAGAAGGGACTAACGGGGAGCTGTTTTTT
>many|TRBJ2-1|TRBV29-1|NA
CSVEVVTAYNEQFF
TGCAGCGTTGAAGTGGTGACAGCCTACAATGAGCAGTTCTTC
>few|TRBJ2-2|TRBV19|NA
CASSIWSGENTGELFF
TGTGCCAGTAGTATCTGGTCAGGCGAGAACACCGGGGAGCTGTTTTTT
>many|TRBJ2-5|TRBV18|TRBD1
CASSHRGTETQYF
TGTGCCAGCTCGCACAGGGGGACGGAGACCCAGTACTTC
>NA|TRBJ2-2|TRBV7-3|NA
CASSLRTETGELFF
TGTGCCAGCAGCTTGAGGACAGAGACCGGGGAGCTGTTTTTT
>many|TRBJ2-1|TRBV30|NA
CAWSVSDEGQQFF
TGTGCCTGGAGTGTAAGTGATGAGGGCCAGCAGTTCTTC
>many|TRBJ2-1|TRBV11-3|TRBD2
CASSLGAGGQNEQFF
TGTGCCAGCAGCTTAGGAGCGGGGGGGCAAAATGAGCAGTTCTTC
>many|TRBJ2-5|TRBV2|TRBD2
CASSFTLGLAGQETQYF
TGTGCCAGCAGTTTTACCCTCGGACTAGCGGGACAAGAGACCCAGTACTTC
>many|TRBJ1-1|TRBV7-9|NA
CASSPFRGMNTEAFF
TGTGCCAGCAGCCCTTTCAGGGGCATGAACACTGAAGCTTTCTTT
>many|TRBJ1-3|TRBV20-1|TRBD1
CSARDWGQGAGNTIYF
TGCAGTGCTAGAGATTGGGGACAGGGAGCTGGAAACACCATATATTTT
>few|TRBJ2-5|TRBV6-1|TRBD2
CASKTWEGETQYF
TGTGCCAGCAAAACCTGGGAGGGAGAGACCCAGTACTTC
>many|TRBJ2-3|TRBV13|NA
CASSQRGGARDTQYF
TGTGCCAGCAGCCAAAGGGGGGGGGCAAGAGATACGCAGTATTTT
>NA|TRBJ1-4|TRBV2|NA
CASSEVGREKLFF
TGTGCCAGCAGTGAGGTGGGTCGAGAAAAACTGTTTTTT
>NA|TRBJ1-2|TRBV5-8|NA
CASSLASSDYGYTF
TGTGCCAGCAGCTTGGCCTCTTCAGACTATGGCTACACCTTC
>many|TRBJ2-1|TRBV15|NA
CATSRETGSYNEQFF
TGTGCCACCAGCAGAGAGACAGGTTCCTACAATGAGCAGTTCTTC
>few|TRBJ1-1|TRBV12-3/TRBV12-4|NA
CASSGLGATEAFF
TGTGCCAGCAGTGGCCTAGGGGCTACTGAAGCTTTCTTT
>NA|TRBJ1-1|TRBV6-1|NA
CASSERDFEAFF
TGTGCCAGCAGTGAAAGGGACTTTGAAGCTTTCTTT
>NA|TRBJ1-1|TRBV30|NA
CAWSPNRNTEAFF
TGTGCCTGGAGTCCAAACAGGAACACTGAAGCTTTCTTT
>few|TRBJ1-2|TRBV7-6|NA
CASSLVGHDGYTF
TGTGCCAGCAGCTTAGTGGGGCATGACGGCTACACCTTC
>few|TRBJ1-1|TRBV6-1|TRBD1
CASSRGTGVMNTEAFF
TGTGCCAGCAGCCGAGGGACAGGAGTGATGAACACTGAAGCTTTCTTT
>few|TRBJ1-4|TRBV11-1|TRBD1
CASSPPRTGGEEKLFF
TGTGCCAGCAGCCCGCCACGGACAGGGGGTGAAGAAAAACTGTTTTTT
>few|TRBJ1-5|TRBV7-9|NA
CASSPIPSNQPQHF
TGTGCCAGCAGCCCAATACCGAGCAATCAGCCCCAGCATTTT
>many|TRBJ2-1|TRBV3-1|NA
CASSQVLLVGNEQFF
TGTGCCAGCAGCCAAGTCCTCCTAGTTGGCAATGAGCAGTTCTTC
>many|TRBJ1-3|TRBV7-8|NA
CATGWGHGNTIYF
TGTGCCACAGGGTGGGGGCACGGAAACACCATATATTTT
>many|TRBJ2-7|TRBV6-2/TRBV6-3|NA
CASSPHSGSYEQYF
TGTGCCAGCAGCCCACACTCCGGCTCCTACGAGCAGTACTTC
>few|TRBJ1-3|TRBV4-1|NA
CASSQASTGNTIYF
TGCGCCAGCAGCCAAGCTTCTACTGGAAACACCATATATTTT
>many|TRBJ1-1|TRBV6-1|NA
CASLAGTEAFF
TGTGCCAGCCTAGCGGGAACTGAAGCTTTCTTT
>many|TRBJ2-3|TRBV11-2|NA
CASSLSWEGDTQYF
TGTGCCAGCAGCTTATCGTGGGAAGGAGATACGCAGTATTTT
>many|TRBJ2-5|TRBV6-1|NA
CASSRDGETQYF
TGTGCCAGCAGTAGGGATGGAGAGACCCAGTACTTC
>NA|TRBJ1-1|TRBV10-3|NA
CAISVSGSRMGTEAFF
TGTGCCATCAGTGTATCAGGGTCTCGTATGGGCACTGAAGCTTTCTTT
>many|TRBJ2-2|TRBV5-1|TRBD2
CASGLGLAGGWNTGELFF
TGCGCCAGCGGCTTGGGACTAGCGGGAGGCTGGAACACCGGGGAGCTGTTTTTT
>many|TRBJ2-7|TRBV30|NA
CAWSPGTYEQYF
TGTGCCTGGAGTCCTGGGACTTACGAGCAGTACTTC
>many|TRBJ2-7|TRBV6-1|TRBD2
CASSRGTSGINEQYF
TGTGCCAGCAGTCGTGGGACTAGCGGGATTAACGAGCAGTACTTC
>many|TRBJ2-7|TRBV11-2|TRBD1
CASSLRDRHYEQYF
TGTGCCAGCAGCTTGCGGGACAGGCACTACGAGCAGTACTTC
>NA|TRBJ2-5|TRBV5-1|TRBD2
CASSTLAGGYQEAQYF
TGCGCCAGCAGCACCCTAGCGGGGGGGTACCAAGAGGCCCAGTACTTC
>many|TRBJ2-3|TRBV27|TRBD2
CASSLMLSGRTDTQYF
TGTGCCAGCAGTTTAATGCTTAGCGGGAGAACAGATACGCAGTATTTT
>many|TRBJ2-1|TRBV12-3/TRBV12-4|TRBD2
CASGWGLAGEAEQFF
TGTGCCAGCGGATGGGGACTAGCGGGAGAGGCTGAGCAGTTCTTC